Included here is one TCR beta chain sequence, with context. This clonotype was seen ten or more times. Its antigen target is currently unknown. No per-base quality is available; no much larger clone lies one base away. This beta chain was picked up by a library intended for alpha chains and is off target, so its count carries little meaning. The sample's time point label, decoded: sample taken at primary tumor resection. Samples were obtained from approximately 72 patients with early-stage, untreated non-small cell lung cancer from the lung TRACERx cohort. TCR sequencing used whole RNA extracted from tumor and nontumor lung tissue, or from cryopreserved PBMC samples, without cell sorting. Only patients for whom sufficient RNA was available from at least two tumor regions were selected for TCR sequencing. Tumor and adjacent nontumor lung specimens were reviewed by a lung pathologist before selection.

Preparation of the library involved 5' RACE. The data were produced on a NextSeq 500. To allow correction of PCR and sequencing errors, the TCR library protocol tagged every TCR cDNA molecule with a unique molecular identifier. The paper's processing steps were these. TCR identification, UMI-based error correction and CDR3 extraction were all carried out with Decombinator tools. TCRs above a frequency of 2 per 1,000, corresponding to the top 1% of the tumor frequency distribution, were defined as expanded. Expanded tumor TCRs statistically deemed absent (corrected P<0.05) from at least one tumor region were classed as regional, and all other expanded tumor TCRs were classed as ubiquitous. Renyi diversity was computed with the R vegan package after each repertoire had been subsampled 100 times to 5,000 TCRs. CDR3 similarity networks were built from amino acid triplet string-kernel similarity, with CDR3s being connected when pairwise similarity was above 0.82. In TCRdb, the public reads were trimmed at Q25 with fastp and aligned with MiXCR, with productive beta chains retained. Each record represents a unique CDR3 protein, reported with the most common genes and DNA among its rows. It is TCRdb's table, rather than the study itself, that gives the V and J calls and clone size. Present in this sample are 5,000 to 7,000 distinct CDR3 sequences, 14% of which were seen just once. The ten most abundant clones make up 10% to 12% of the sample.

This sample stems from a study of spatial heterogeneity in lung cancer (dated by TCRdb to the late 2010s). Describing the broader study: More beta-chain than alpha-chain transcripts were consistently detected, likely reflecting higher beta-chain transcript abundance. In the raw uncorrected reads, each unique combination of TCR and UMI appeared more than ten times on average. A strong correlation was found between TCR transcript counts in tumor regions and a T cell transcriptional module score from matched bulk RNA-seq. Both alpha and beta chains were TCR-sequenced in 200 to 250 tumor regions, 64 matched nontumor lung samples and roughly 54 PBMC samples obtained at surgery. The study linked features of the TCR repertoire to counts of nonsynonymous mutations, which were determined by whole-exome sequencing of tumor tissue. TCR alpha and beta repertoires were quantitatively compared across multiple tumor regions, matched nontumor lung and blood in non-small cell lung cancer. Here is what the overall study found, with its caveats: The tumor nonsynonymous mutation count correlated with the number of expanded alpha and beta TCRs within the tumor. TCR-seq was estimated to cover only 6.5% to 9% of tumor T cells for alpha chains and 13% for beta chains. Confirming at a functional level the hypothesis that regional TCRs recognize regional mutations was considered to require additional single-cell paired TCR alpha and beta sequencing. The count of ubiquitous expanded TCRs correlated with the count of ubiquitous nonsynonymous mutations, and the count of regional expanded TCRs correlated with the count of regional nonsynonymous mutations.

In the germline V gene (reference sequence), CDR1 corresponds to LNHNV and CDR2 to YYDKDF. There are 13 amino acids in the CDR3, from cysteine to phenylalanine inclusive. Only the CDR3 portion is preserved as DNA: 39 bases, with reading frame beginning at the first base. Trimming takes 6 bases from V and 0 bases from J, and the germline ends sit 6 bases apart. Sequencing was performed on lung tumor tissue, taken at surgery. The sequence came from a male donor with early-stage non-small cell lung cancer. The chain joins TRBV15 to TRBJ2-1, with the D gene too uncertain to name. Read as DNA, the sequence is TGTGCCACCAGTTGGGGCTCCTACAATGAGCAGTTCTTC. This gives the protein CATSWGSYNEQFF.